This TCR beta chain was documented in a study of T cell responses to AZD1222 COVID-19 vaccine. Findings and caveats of the study: Repertoires were obtained only post-peak T cell response.

Of note for this clone: Its cognate antigen is unknown.

Profiled with immunoSEQ multiplex PCR; TCRdb holds only in-frame clones, not every one. The sample contains some 150,000 clones, roughly 94% of which appear only once. The germline V gene has CDR1 SGHDN and CDR2 FVKESK. Trimming removed 0 bases at V and 1 base at J, with 3 bases between. This CDR3 has 14 amino acids. This sequence originates from an adult in good health. The genes are TRBV14 and TRBJ1-4; D is ambiguous. The sequences come from peripheral blood, collected on day 0 of AZD1222 vaccination. As DNA, the CDR3 is TGTGCCAGCAGCCAAGACGGAACTAATGAAAAACTGTTTTTT. Translation gives CASSQDGTNEKLFF.